Listed below are T cell receptor beta chains from one sample, sequenced in a study of tumor and adjacent non-tumor tissue in lung cancer. TCRdb analysed the multiplex PCR reads with MiXCR anew, one entry per CDR3 protein. The table lists under 100,000 distinct CDR3 sequences, roughly three fifths of them singletons. The sample comprised lung tumor tissue. The source is an older man with non-small cell lung cancer. CDR3s include the opening cysteine and the closing phenylalanine or tryptophan. A D gene is named only where the DNA matches it firmly. Rows may omit the clone size; those that give it use once, few, many or a size class.

v_gene: TRBV5-1
j_gene: TRBJ1-4
abundance: -
d_gene: -
CDR3nt: TGCGCCAGCAGCTTCGGGAACGCATCTAATGAAAAACTGTTTTTT
CDR3aa: CASSFGNASNEKLFF

v_gene: TRBV20-1
j_gene: TRBJ2-3
abundance: -
d_gene: -
CDR3nt: TGCAGTGTTGTGACAGCCCGGGGGGCCGGAACAGATGCGCAGTATTTT
CDR3aa: CSVVTARGAGTDAQYF

v_gene: TRBV4-1
j_gene: TRBJ1-6
abundance: -
d_gene: -
CDR3nt: TGCGCCAGCAGCACCCACGACCAGAAAACCTATAATTCACCCTTCCACTTT
CDR3aa: CASSTHDQKTYNSPFHF

v_gene: TRBV29-1
j_gene: TRBJ1-2
abundance: -
d_gene: -
CDR3nt: TGCAGCGCAGGACCGGGAGCGCAAGGCTACACCTTC
CDR3aa: CSAGPGAQGYTF

v_gene: TRBV5-4
j_gene: TRBJ2-5
abundance: many
d_gene: TRBD2
CDR3nt: TGTGCCAGCAGCTGGGGGGGATCTGAAGAGACCCAGTACTTC
CDR3aa: CASSWGGSEETQYF

v_gene: TRBV6-5
j_gene: TRBJ2-3
abundance: many
d_gene: -
CDR3nt: TGTGCCAGCAGAGACACAGATACGCAGTATTTT
CDR3aa: CASRDTDTQYF

v_gene: TRBV20-1
j_gene: TRBJ1-5
abundance: -
d_gene: -
CDR3nt: TGCAGTGTTAGAGACGACAGGATTAGCAATCAGCCCCAGCATTTT
CDR3aa: CSVRDDRISNQPQHF

v_gene: TRBV5-4
j_gene: TRBJ2-1
abundance: many
d_gene: -
CDR3nt: TGTGCCAGCAGCTTGGACTCTTTCGGGTGGAATGAGCAGTTCTTC
CDR3aa: CASSLDSFGWNEQFF

v_gene: TRBV11-1
j_gene: TRBJ1-1
abundance: -
d_gene: -
CDR3nt: TGTGCCAGCAACTTAGTGCGAGGACGGGACACTGAAGCTTTCTTT
CDR3aa: CASNLVRGRDTEAFF

v_gene: TRBV5-4
j_gene: TRBJ1-3
abundance: few
d_gene: -
CDR3nt: TGTGTCAGCAGCTTTGGAGGGTCAACTTCTGGAAACACCATATATTTT
CDR3aa: CVSSFGGSTSGNTIYF

v_gene: TRBV4-2
j_gene: TRBJ2-3
abundance: -
d_gene: TRBD2
CDR3nt: TGTGTCAGCAGCCAAGCCGGCGGGAGCGGGCTCAATACGCAGTATTTT
CDR3aa: CVSSQAGGSGLNTQYF

v_gene: TRBV7-8
j_gene: TRBJ1-5
abundance: -
d_gene: TRBD1
CDR3nt: TGTGCCAGCAGCTGGGGACAGGGTAGTCAGCCCCAGCATTTT
CDR3aa: CASSWGQGSQPQHF

v_gene: TRBV28
j_gene: TRBJ2-7
abundance: few
d_gene: -
CDR3nt: TGTGCCAGCAAGGTTGGGGCGGGCGAGCAGTACTTC
CDR3aa: CASKVGAGEQYF

v_gene: TRBV20-1
j_gene: TRBJ2-5
abundance: -
d_gene: -
CDR3nt: TGCAGTGCTAGTACGGGGGCTAAAGAGACCCAGTACTTC
CDR3aa: CSASTGAKETQYF

v_gene: TRBV20-1
j_gene: TRBJ2-3
abundance: -
d_gene: -
CDR3nt: TGCAGTGCTAGAGGCGGGGCCCCGGGACAGAGCACAGATACGCAGTATTTT
CDR3aa: CSARGGAPGQSTDTQYF

v_gene: TRBV5-1
j_gene: TRBJ2-6
abundance: few
d_gene: -
CDR3nt: TGCGCCAGCAGCTGGGATTCTGGGGCCAACGTCCTGACTTTC
CDR3aa: CASSWDSGANVLTF

v_gene: TRBV12-3/TRBV12-4
j_gene: TRBJ2-6
abundance: many
d_gene: TRBD2
CDR3nt: TGTGCCAGCAGCCCGACGACTAGCCTGAAACTGACTTTC
CDR3aa: CASSPTTSLKLTF

v_gene: TRBV10-3
j_gene: TRBJ2-7
abundance: -
d_gene: -
CDR3nt: TGTGCCAATCAGAGGCACGGATACTACGAGCAGTACTTC
CDR3aa: CANQRHGYYEQYF

v_gene: TRBV29-1
j_gene: TRBJ2-1
abundance: -
d_gene: TRBD2
CDR3nt: TGCAGCGTTAAGCCGGGAGGGCCGGGTGAGCAGTTCTTC
CDR3aa: CSVKPGGPGEQFF

v_gene: TRBV5-4
j_gene: TRBJ2-2
abundance: -
d_gene: -
CDR3nt: TGTGCAAGCAGCTTGTACATGCACACCGGGGAGCTGTTTTTT
CDR3aa: CASSLYMHTGELFF

v_gene: TRBV5-1
j_gene: TRBJ2-1
abundance: few
d_gene: -
CDR3nt: TGCGCCAGCAGCTTGGAGGGCACTAGGGGTGAGCAGTTCTTC
CDR3aa: CASSLEGTRGEQFF

v_gene: TRBV6-2/TRBV6-3
j_gene: TRBJ2-2
abundance: -
d_gene: TRBD1
CDR3nt: TGTGCCAGCACACGACAGGGGGGCAGGGAGCTGTTGTTT
CDR3aa: CASTRQGGRELLF

v_gene: TRBV5-1
j_gene: TRBJ2-3
abundance: -
d_gene: TRBD1
CDR3nt: TGCGCCAGCAGCTGGAAGGGGGCTAGGACAGATACGCAGTATTTT
CDR3aa: CASSWKGARTDTQYF

v_gene: TRBV6-5
j_gene: TRBJ1-5
abundance: -
d_gene: -
CDR3nt: TGTGCCAGCAGTTTTCGGTCTCCCTCGGAGGGGTTCGATCAGGCCCAGCATTTT
CDR3aa: CASSFRSPSEGFDQAQHF

v_gene: TRBV18
j_gene: TRBJ2-7
abundance: -
d_gene: -
CDR3nt: TGTGCCAACTCACCTGGCCAGGGATTCAGGCTCGAGCAGTACTTC
CDR3aa: CANSPGQGFRLEQYF

v_gene: TRBV20-1
j_gene: TRBJ1-5
abundance: many
d_gene: TRBD1
CDR3nt: TGCAGTGCCGGTCTCGACAGGGGGTGGCGTCAGCCCCAGCATTTT
CDR3aa: CSAGLDRGWRQPQHF

v_gene: TRBV7-9
j_gene: TRBJ2-3
abundance: few
d_gene: -
CDR3nt: TGTGCCAGCAGCGGGAAGGGTGGGCGTTTCACAGATACGCAGTATTTT
CDR3aa: CASSGKGGRFTDTQYF

v_gene: TRBV11-2
j_gene: TRBJ2-4
abundance: -
d_gene: TRBD1
CDR3nt: TGTGCCAGCAGCCAAGGGTTCCGGACAGGGAGTCCTGGGCCCAAAAACATTCAGTACTTC
CDR3aa: CASSQGFRTGSPGPKNIQYF

v_gene: TRBV29-1
j_gene: TRBJ1-1
abundance: many
d_gene: -
CDR3nt: TGCAGCGTCACAGTGAACACTGAAGCTTTCTTT
CDR3aa: CSVTVNTEAFF

v_gene: TRBV19
j_gene: TRBJ2-7
abundance: -
d_gene: -
CDR3nt: TGTGCCAGTAGCTGGCGTCAGAGCGTCGAGCAGTACTTC
CDR3aa: CASSWRQSVEQYF

v_gene: TRBV20-1
j_gene: TRBJ1-1
abundance: -
d_gene: -
CDR3nt: TGCAGTGCTGGGGGCAGCATGAACACTGAAGCTTTCTTT
CDR3aa: CSAGGSMNTEAFF

v_gene: TRBV11-2
j_gene: TRBJ2-2
abundance: once
d_gene: -
CDR3nt: TGTTCCAGCAGCTTATCAGCCCCCGGGGTCGGGGAGCTGTTTTTT
CDR3aa: CSSSLSAPGVGELFF

v_gene: TRBV4-1
j_gene: TRBJ2-2
abundance: many
d_gene: -
CDR3nt: TGCGCCAGCAGCCAAGAACTAGCGAACACCGGGGAGCTGTTTTTT
CDR3aa: CASSQELANTGELFF